The rows below give T cell receptor beta chains drawn from one sample of a study of blood T cell repertoires in COVID-19. Some clones are missing from TCRdb's copy, which holds only in-frame ones; the method was immunoSEQ multiplex PCR. The sample records some 270,000 clones, less than 95% being singletons. Sequencing was carried out using PBMCs or T cells enriched from blood (not recorded which). Every receptor here comes from a man aged 35-49 years who had been exposed to COVID-19. The conserved cysteine and the conserved F or W are not part of the CDR3 here.

j_call,v_call,cdr3_aa
TRBJ1-5,TRBV19,ASSIDPQGLSNQPQH
TRBJ1-4,TRBV5-1,ASSLGQPNEKLF
TRBJ1-1,TRBV5-6,ASSLNQGTEAF
TRBJ2-3,TRBV27,ASSSHSGSADTQY
TRBJ2-7,TRBV11-3,ASSPPVRGSSYEQY
TRBJ1-5,TRBV2,ASTAGGPQH
TRBJ2-7,TRBV27,ASKRAGVIDEQY
TRBJ2-3,TRBV30,AWAETGVWTDTQY
TRBJ2-7,TRBV5-6,ASSLVGGNEQY
TRBJ1-5,TRBV29-1,SVALTHSNQPQH
TRBJ2-7,TRBV27,ASSFGAYQY
TRBJ1-2,TRBV9,ASSADYRGYT
TRBJ1-2,TRBV19,ASSIVEGTFGYGYT
TRBJ1-2,TRBV14,ASSQTYQAQGYGYT
TRBJ1-1,TRBV29-1,SVPGVAEAF
TRBJ2-3,TRBV18,ASSSGLVADTQY
TRBJ2-1,TRBV5-1,ASSLEGVHNEQF
TRBJ1-1,TRBV4-1,ASSQADRGEAF
TRBJ1-5,TRBV7-3,ASSATYRGPQH
TRBJ2-4,TRBV25-1,ASSEGQGGLAKNIQY
TRBJ2-1,TRBV2,ASTTRTNFYNEQF
TRBJ1-2,TRBV7-9,ASSSVAGEGLYGYT
TRBJ1-2,TRBV18,ASSLARDRGRNVRYT
TRBJ2-1,TRBV2,ASRADLAGGYNEQF
TRBJ2-2,TRBV5-4,ASSLVGPSGELF
TRBJ2-1,TRBV5-1,ASSHTPLATGILSTYNEQF
TRBJ1-2,TRBV28,ASSTHGLNYGYT
TRBJ2-2,TRBV4-1,ASSQGGTANTGELF
TRBJ2-3,TRBV25-1,ASSGGGVSTDTQY
TRBJ2-3,TRBV7-9,ASRRASSTDTQY
TRBJ1-2,TRBV7-3,ASSPDRNYGYT
TRBJ2-7,TRBV27,ASLALFPTGGGSYEQY
TRBJ2-2,TRBV24-1,ATSDYGTGDTGELF
TRBJ2-1,TRBV4-3,ASSQDGSGRATEQF
TRBJ2-3,TRBV27,ASSLFGQGATDTQY
TRBJ1-5,TRBV10-3,ASGGDSNQPQH
TRBJ2-1,TRBV6-6,ASSLQALSSYNEQF
TRBJ2-1,TRBV18,ASSPTSGSTNEQF
TRBJ1-2,TRBV4-2,ASSQEPQINYGYT
TRBJ1-2,TRBV19,ASSSGGFYGYT
TRBJ1-2,TRBV7-9,ASSLGPGDYGYT
TRBJ2-1,TRBV5-5,ASSAGPQVYNEQF
TRBJ2-7,TRBV27,ASSPWALKSYEQY
TRBJ2-7,TRBV3-1/TRBV3-2,ASSQPLTGGRYEQY
TRBJ2-1,TRBV7-2,ASSLVVGGLDNEQF
TRBJ2-3,TRBV19,ASRIAGDPDTQY
TRBJ2-3,TRBV13,ASSPLILAGVGSTDTQY
TRBJ2-7,TRBV30,AWSGAPTVPYEQY
TRBJ2-4,TRBV6-5,ASSLHGQGNIQY